This entry lists 4 T cell receptor beta chains sequenced from one sample in a study of blood T cell repertoires in COVID-19. Libraries were prepared by immunoSEQ multiplex PCR; TCRdb keeps only in-frame clonotypes and omits some of them. The sample records approximately 80,000 clones, about 90% being singletons. Material for sequencing was peripheral blood. Receptors were obtained from a human donor in a cohort sampled during active COVID-19.

CDR3: CATSDPDRGDTQYF. CDR3 DNA sequence: TGTGCCACCAGTGACCCCGACAGGGGAGATACGCAGTATTTT. The chain links TRBV24-1 to TRBJ2-3; 8 bases align to TRBD1. The J segment lost 5 bases and the V segment lost 4 bases, leaving 4 bases of the junction unmatched. The CDR3 length is 14 residues. The V gene's germline CDR1 is KGHDR and CDR2 SFDVKD.

The chain carries TRBV24-1 and TRBJ1-2, with 8 bases fitting TRBD1. The length of the CDR3 is 14 residues. The ends lost 4 bases at V and 6 bases at J; junction bases unmatched: 6. Germline CDR1 KGHDR, CDR2 SFDVKD. CDR3 sequence: CATSDPDRGNGYTF. CDR3 nucleotides: TGTGCCACCAGTGACCCTGACAGGGGCAATGGCTACACCTTC.

The J gene is TRBJ1-6, the V gene TRBV2; 9 positions agree with TRBD1. The CDR3 loop spans 15 amino acids. The germline CDR1 and CDR2 sequences are SNHLY and FYNNEI. V gave up 5 bases and J gave up 6 bases; unmatched junction bases: 5. CDR3 protein: CASSIQGAPNSPLHF. Here the CDR3 DNA reads TGTGCCAGCAGTATACAGGGGGCGCCTAATTCACCCCTCCACTTT.

The chain links TRBV19 to TRBJ1-5; weak D call: TRBD1 (5 bases). Germline V gene lookup returns CDR1 LNHDA and CDR2 SQIVND (reference sequence). V shed 1 base and J shed 3 bases, with 7 bases lying between them. This CDR3 spans 14 amino acids. CDR3 protein: CASSIGQINQPQHF. The CDR3 DNA sequence: TGTGCCAGTAGTATAGGACAGATCAATCAGCCCCAGCATTTT.